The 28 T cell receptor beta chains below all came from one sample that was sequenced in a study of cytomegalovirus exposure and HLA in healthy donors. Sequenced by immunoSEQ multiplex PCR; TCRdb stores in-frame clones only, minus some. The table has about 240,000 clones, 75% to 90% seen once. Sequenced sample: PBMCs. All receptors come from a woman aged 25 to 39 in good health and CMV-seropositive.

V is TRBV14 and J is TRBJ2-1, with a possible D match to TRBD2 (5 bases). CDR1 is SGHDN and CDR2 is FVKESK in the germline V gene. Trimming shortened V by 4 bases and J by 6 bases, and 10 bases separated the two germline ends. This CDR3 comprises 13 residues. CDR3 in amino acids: CASSLWAGNEQFF. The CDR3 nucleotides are TGTGCCAGCAGCCTGTGGGCGGGCAATGAGCAGTTCTTC.

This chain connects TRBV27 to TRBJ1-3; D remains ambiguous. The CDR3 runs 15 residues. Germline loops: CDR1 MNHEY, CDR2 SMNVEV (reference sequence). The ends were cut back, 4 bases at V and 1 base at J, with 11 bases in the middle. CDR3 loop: CASSSSGESGNTIYF. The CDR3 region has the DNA TGTGCCAGCAGTTCTTCCGGGGAGTCTGGAAACACCATATATTTT.

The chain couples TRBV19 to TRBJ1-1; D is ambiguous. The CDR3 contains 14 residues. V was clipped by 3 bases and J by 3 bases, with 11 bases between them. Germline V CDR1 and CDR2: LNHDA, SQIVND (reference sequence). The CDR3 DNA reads TGTGCCAGTAGTATCACCTGGTTAGACACTGAAGCTTTCTTT. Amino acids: CASSITWLDTEAFF.

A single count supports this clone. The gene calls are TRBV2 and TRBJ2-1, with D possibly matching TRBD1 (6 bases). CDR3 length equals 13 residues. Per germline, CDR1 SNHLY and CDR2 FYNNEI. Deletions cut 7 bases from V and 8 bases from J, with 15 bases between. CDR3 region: CASIGAGVDEQFF. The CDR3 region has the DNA TGTGCCAGCATCGGGGCAGGGGTCGATGAGCAGTTCTTC.

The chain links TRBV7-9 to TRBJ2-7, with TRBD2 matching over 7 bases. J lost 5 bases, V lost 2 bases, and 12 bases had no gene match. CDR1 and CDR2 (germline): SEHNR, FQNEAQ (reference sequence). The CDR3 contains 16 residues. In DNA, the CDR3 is TGTGCCAGCAGCTTACGTTCCGGGAGGTCTGGGAACGAGCAGTACTTC. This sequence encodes CASSLRSGRSGNEQYF.

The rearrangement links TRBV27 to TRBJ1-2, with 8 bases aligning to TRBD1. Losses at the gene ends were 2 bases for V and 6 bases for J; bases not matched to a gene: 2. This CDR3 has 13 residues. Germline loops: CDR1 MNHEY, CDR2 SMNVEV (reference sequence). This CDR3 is CASSLRQGNGYTF. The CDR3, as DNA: TGTGCCAGCAGTTTAAGACAGGGGAATGGCTACACCTTC.

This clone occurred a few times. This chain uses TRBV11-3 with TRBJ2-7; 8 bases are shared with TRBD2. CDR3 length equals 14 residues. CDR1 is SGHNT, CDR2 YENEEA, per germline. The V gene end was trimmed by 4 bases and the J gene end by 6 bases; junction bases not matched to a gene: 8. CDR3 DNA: TGTGCCAGCAGCTCCGGACTAGCCCCCTTCGAGCAGTACTTC. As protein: CASSSGLAPFEQYF.

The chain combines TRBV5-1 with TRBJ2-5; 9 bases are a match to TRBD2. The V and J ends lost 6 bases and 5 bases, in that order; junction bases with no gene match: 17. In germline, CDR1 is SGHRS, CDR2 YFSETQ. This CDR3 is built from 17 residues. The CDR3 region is CASTRPKGAGGDETQYF. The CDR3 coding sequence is TGCGCCAGCACCCGACCGAAGGGAGCGGGAGGTGATGAGACCCAGTACTTC.

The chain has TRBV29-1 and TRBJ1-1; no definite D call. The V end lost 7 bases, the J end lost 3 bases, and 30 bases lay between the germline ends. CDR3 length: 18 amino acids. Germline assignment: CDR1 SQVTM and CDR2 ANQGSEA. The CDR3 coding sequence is TGCAGCGCATTACCATTTTATACCGGGCTTCGGGATGACACTGAAGCTTTCTTT. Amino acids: CSALPFYTGLRDDTEAFF.

CDR3 in DNA: TGTGCCAGCAGTTTTCCCCCGGGACTAGCGGGAGGGGGTGAGCAGTTCTTC. Amino acids: CASSFPPGLAGGGEQFF. The gene calls are TRBV27 and TRBJ2-1; 16 nucleotides align to TRBD2. CDR3 length: 17 residues. V lost 3 bases, J lost 9 bases, and 8 bases stayed unmatched. CDR1 is MNHEY, CDR2 SMNVEV, per germline (reference sequence).

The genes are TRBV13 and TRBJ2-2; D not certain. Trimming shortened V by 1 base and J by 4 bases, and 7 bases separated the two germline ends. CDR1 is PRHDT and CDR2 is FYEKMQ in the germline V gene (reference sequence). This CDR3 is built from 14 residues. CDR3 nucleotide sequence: TGTGCCAGCAGCTTAGAAGAGGTCACCGGGGAGCTGTTTTTT. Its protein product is CASSLEEVTGELFF.

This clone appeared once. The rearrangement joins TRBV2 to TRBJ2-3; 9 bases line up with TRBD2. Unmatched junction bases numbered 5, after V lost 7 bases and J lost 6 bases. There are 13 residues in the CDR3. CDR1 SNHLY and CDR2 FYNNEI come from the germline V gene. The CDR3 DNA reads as TGTGCCAGCACCCCTAGCGGGATTGATACGCAGTATTTT. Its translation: CASTPSGIDTQYF.

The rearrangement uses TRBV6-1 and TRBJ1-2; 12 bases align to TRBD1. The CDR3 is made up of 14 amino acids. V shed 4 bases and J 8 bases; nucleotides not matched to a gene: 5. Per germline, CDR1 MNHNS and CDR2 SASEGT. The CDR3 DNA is TGTGCCAGCAGTGGGGGACAGGGGGCGTGGGGCTACACCTTC. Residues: CASSGGQGAWGYTF.

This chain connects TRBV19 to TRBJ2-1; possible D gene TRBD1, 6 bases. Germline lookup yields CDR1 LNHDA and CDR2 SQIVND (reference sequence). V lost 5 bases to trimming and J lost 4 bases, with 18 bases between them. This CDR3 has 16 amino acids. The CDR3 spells CASSLSRGLGYNEQFF. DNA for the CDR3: TGTGCCAGTAGTCTCTCCAGGGGTTTGGGGTACAATGAGCAGTTCTTC.

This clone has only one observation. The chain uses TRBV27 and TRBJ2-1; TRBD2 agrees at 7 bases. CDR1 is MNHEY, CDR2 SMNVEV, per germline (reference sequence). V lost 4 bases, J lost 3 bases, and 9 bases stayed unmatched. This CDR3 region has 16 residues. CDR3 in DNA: TGTGCCAGCAGTTCCTTCAGACTAGCAGACTACAATGAGCAGTTCTTC. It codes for CASSSFRLADYNEQFF.

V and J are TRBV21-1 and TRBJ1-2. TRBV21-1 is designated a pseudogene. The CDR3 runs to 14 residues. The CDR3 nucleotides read TGTGCCAGCCGAGGCCGATGCTACCTCTATGGCTACACCTTC. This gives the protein CASRGRCYLYGYTF.

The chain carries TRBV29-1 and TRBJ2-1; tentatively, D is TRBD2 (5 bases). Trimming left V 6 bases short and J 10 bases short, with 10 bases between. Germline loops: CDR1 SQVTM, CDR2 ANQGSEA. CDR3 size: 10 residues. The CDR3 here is CSVVANEQFF. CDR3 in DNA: TGCAGCGTAGTAGCGAACGAGCAGTTCTTC.

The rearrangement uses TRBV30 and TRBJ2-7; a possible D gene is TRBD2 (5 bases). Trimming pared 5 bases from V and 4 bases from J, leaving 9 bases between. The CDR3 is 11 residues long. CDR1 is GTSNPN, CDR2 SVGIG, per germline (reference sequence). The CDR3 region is CAWATGYEQYF. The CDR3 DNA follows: TGTGCCTGGGCGACGGGGTACGAGCAGTACTTC.

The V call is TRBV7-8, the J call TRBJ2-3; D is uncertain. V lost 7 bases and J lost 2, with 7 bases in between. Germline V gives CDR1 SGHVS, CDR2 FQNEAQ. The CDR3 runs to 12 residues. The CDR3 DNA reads TGTGCCAGCACCCACTACACAGATACGCAGTATTTT. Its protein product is CASTHYTDTQYF.

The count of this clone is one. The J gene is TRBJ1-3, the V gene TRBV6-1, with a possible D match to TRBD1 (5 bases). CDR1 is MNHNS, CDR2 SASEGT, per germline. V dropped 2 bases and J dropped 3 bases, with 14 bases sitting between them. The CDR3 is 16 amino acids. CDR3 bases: TGTGCCAGCAGTGAATTAGGCAGGGTGAATGGAAACACCATATATTTT. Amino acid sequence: CASSELGRVNGNTIYF.

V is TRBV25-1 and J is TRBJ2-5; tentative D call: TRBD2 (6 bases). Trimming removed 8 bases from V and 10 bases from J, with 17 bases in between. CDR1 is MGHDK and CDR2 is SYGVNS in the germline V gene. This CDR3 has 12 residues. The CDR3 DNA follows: TGTGCCAGCGAGGGACTCTTTAGAGGCCAGTACTTC. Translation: CASEGLFRGQYF.

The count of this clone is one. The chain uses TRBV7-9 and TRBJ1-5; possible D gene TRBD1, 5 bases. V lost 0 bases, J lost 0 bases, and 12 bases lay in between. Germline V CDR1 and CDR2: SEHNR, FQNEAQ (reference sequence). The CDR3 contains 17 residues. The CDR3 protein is CASSLAAGVDSNQPQHF. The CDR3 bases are TGTGCCAGCAGCTTAGCGGCGGGGGTCGATAGCAATCAGCCCCAGCATTTT.

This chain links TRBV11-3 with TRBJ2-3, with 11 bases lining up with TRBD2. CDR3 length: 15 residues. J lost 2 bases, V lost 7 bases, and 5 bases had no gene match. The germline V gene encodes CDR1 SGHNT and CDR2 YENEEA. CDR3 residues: CASKGLAEDTDTQYF. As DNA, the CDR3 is TGTGCCAGCAAGGGACTAGCGGAAGACACAGATACGCAGTATTTT.

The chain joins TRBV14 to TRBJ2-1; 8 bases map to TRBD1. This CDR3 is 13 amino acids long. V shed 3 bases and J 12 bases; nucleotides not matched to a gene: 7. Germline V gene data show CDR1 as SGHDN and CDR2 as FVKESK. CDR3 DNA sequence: TGTGCCAGCAGCCAGACTAGACAGGGGAGGCAGTTCTTC. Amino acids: CASSQTRQGRQFF.

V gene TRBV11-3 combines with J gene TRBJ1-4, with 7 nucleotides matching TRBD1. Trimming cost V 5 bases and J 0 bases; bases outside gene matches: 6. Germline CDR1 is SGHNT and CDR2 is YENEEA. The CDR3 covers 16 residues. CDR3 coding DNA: TGTGCCAGCAGCCCAGGGGGGTTGGCAACTAATGAAAAACTGTTTTTT. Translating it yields CASSPGGLATNEKLFF.

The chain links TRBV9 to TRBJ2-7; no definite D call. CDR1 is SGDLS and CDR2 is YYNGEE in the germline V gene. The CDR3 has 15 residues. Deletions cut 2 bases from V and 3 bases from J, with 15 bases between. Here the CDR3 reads CASSVTPGHNYEQYF. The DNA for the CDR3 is TGTGCCAGCAGCGTCACCCCGGGTCACAACTACGAGCAGTACTTC. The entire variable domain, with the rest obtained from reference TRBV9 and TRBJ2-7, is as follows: DSGVTQTPKHLITATGQRVTLRCSPRSGDLSVYWYQQSLDQGLQFLIQYYNGEERAKGNILERFSAQQFPDLHSELNLSSLELGDSALYFCASSVTPGHNYEQYFGPGTRLTVT.

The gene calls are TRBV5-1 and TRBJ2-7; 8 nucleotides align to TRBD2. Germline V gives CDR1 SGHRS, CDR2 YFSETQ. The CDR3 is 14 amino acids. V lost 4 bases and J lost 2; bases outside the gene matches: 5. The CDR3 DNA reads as TGCGCCAGCAGCCCGACTAGCGCGGCCTACGAGCAGTACTTC. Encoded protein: CASSPTSAAYEQYF.

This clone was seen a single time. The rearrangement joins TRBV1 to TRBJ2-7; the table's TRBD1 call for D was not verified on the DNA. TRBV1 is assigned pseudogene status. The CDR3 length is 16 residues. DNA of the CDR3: TGCACCAGCAGCCAAGATGAGGGACAGGGACTCTACGAGCAGTACTTC. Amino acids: CTSSQDEGQGLYEQYF.